The 10 T cell receptor beta chains given below trace back to one sample, sequenced in a study of T cells after yellow fever vaccination. Using its own MiXCR run on the 5' RACE reads, TCRdb lists one record per CDR3 protein. The profile shows 300,000 to 400,000 distinct CDR3 sequences, about 12% of them singletons. The input for sequencing was CD4+ T cells sorted from PBMCs, taken 15 days after the yellow fever booster vaccination. The receptors shown here come from a man younger than 35 who received the YFV17D yellow fever vaccine.

The chain carries TRBV9 and TRBJ2-1, with 10 bases lining up with TRBD2. V dropped 2 bases and J dropped 3; count of bases not matched to a gene: 2. Germline V gene lookup returns CDR1 SGDLS and CDR2 YYNGEE. The CDR3 is 15 amino acids. The CDR3 DNA follows: TGTGCCAGCAGCGTGCTAGCGGGGGTCTACAATGAGCAGTTCTTC. Protein: CASSVLAGVYNEQFF.

A few counts support this clonotype. The chain couples TRBV5-1 to TRBJ1-1, with D possibly matching TRBD1 (5 bases). Germline CDR1 and CDR2: SGHRS and YFSETQ. This CDR3 region has 13 residues. Trimming stripped 4 bases from V and 4 bases from J, with 11 bases between. The CDR3 DNA is TGCGCCAGCAGCAACGACAGATTCACTGAAGCTTTCTTT. Protein product: CASSNDRFTEAFF. Complete variable domain (other parts from reference TRBV5-1 and TRBJ1-1): KAGVTQTPRYLIKTRGQQVTLSCSPISGHRSVSWYQQTPGQGLQFLFEYFSETQRNKGNFPGRFSGRQFSNSRSEMNVSTLELGDSALYLCASSNDRFTEAFFGQGTRLTVV.

This clonotype was seen a few times. The chain uses TRBV6-1 and TRBJ1-5; 8 bases align to TRBD1. Germline CDR1 reads MNHNS; CDR2 reads SASEGT. V gave up 5 bases and J gave up 10 bases; unmatched junction bases: 10. The length of the CDR3 is 14 residues. The CDR3 is CASSSRQGNEPQHF. In DNA form, the CDR3 reads TGTGCCAGCAGTTCGAGACAGGGGAATGAACCCCAGCATTTT.

This clonotype was counted only a few times. This rearrangement joins TRBV30 to TRBJ2-3; no clear D gene. CDR3 length: 12 amino acids. Germline CDR1 reads GTSNPN; CDR2 reads SVGIG (reference sequence). V dropped 6 bases and J dropped 6 bases, with 13 bases sitting between them. CDR3 DNA: TGTGCCTGTATAAACCCAGCGGATACGCAGTATTTT. Its protein product is CACINPADTQYF.

This rearrangement joins TRBV6-5 to TRBJ1-2; D might be TRBD1 (6 bases). CDR3 length: 13 amino acids. Germline V gives CDR1 MNHEY, CDR2 SVGAGI. The germline V and J ends were trimmed by 2 bases and 9 bases, with 13 bases remaining between them. Here the CDR3 DNA reads TGTGCCAGCAGTTACCTCCCGGGGGCAAGCTACACCTTC. Its translation: CASSYLPGASYTF.

The chain has TRBV5-1 and TRBJ1-2, with a tentative D call TRBD1 (6 bases). The germline gives CDR1 SGHRS, CDR2 YFSETQ. CDR3 length: 13 amino acids. V was trimmed by 4 bases and J by 2 bases, leaving 9 bases between them. In DNA, the CDR3 is TGCGCCAGCAGCGGGGGACACAACTATGGCTACACCTTC. It yields the protein CASSGGHNYGYTF.

The genes are TRBV20-1 and TRBJ1-6; D is unclear. V shed 3 bases and J shed 8 bases, with 8 bases lying between them. Germline CDR1 and CDR2: DFQATT and SNEGSKA (reference sequence). The CDR3 covers 12 residues. CDR3 coding DNA: TGCAGTGCTAGTCAGACGGATTCACCCCTCCACTTT. The encoded protein is CSASQTDSPLHF.

This chain joins TRBV20-1 and TRBJ1-1; the match to TRBD1 covers 9 bases. This CDR3 comprises 15 residues. Germline V lookup: CDR1 DFQATT, CDR2 SNEGSKA (reference sequence). The V gene end was trimmed by 3 bases and the J gene end by 4 bases; junction bases not matched to a gene: 9. CDR3 amino acids: CSARDPGQGSTEAFF. CDR3 bases: TGCAGTGCTAGGGACCCGGGACAGGGATCCACTGAAGCTTTCTTT.

This clonotype was seen only a few times. The chain carries TRBV10-1 and TRBJ2-7; D gene uncertain. Trimming took 2 bases from V and 2 from J, leaving 10 bases between them. The germline gives CDR1 WNHNN, CDR2 SYGVQD (reference sequence). CDR3 length: 14 amino acids. The CDR3 spells CASSEEWKPYEQYF. The DNA of the CDR3 is TGCGCCAGCAGTGAGGAGTGGAAACCCTACGAGCAGTACTTC.

This chain links TRBV3-1 with TRBJ2-5, with TRBD2 matching 8 bases. Germline loops: CDR1 LGHDT, CDR2 YNNKEL (reference sequence). V was clipped by 4 bases and J by 5 bases; unmatched bases: 9. The CDR3 length is 15 residues. CDR3 in amino acids: CASSLPTGGKETQYF. CDR3 sequence (DNA): TGTGCCAGCAGCCTACCGACGGGGGGGAAGGAGACCCAGTACTTC.